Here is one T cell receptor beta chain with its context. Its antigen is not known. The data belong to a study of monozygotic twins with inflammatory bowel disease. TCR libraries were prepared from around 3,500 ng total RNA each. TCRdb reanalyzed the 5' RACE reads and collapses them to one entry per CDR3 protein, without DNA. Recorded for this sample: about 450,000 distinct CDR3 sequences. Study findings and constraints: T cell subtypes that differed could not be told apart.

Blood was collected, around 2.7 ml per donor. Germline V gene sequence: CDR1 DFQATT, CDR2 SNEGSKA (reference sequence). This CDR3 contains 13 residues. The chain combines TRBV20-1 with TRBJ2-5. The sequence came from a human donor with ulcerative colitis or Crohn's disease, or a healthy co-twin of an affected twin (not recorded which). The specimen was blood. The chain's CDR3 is CSPFAAVQETQYF.